This T cell receptor beta chain was identified in a study of OX40 agonist ivuxolimab in advanced cancers. In the study overall: A male proportion of 82.7% was recorded, with mean age 60 years and range about 20 to 85.

Assay used: immunoSEQ multiplex PCR; TCRdb lists only in-frame clones, some missing. Found here are tens of thousands of clones, around four fifths of them singletons; the top ten hold 1.5% to 2%. This CDR3 is 15 amino acids long. In germline, CDR1 is SGHTA, CDR2 FQGNSA. Trimming removed 1 base from V and 6 bases from J; junction bases left unmatched: 8. The sample here was CD4+ or CD8+ T cells sorted from blood, taken in a trial of the OX40 agonist ivuxolimab. This chain uses TRBV7-2 with TRBJ2-7, with 8 bases fitting TRBD2. This TCR came from an adult with an advanced solid tumor such as melanoma, head and neck, liver or kidney cancer. The CDR3 DNA sequence: TGTGCCAGCAGCTTAGAGGCCTACGCGGGGGGCGAGCAGTACTTC. Translated, it gives CASSLEAYAGGEQYF.